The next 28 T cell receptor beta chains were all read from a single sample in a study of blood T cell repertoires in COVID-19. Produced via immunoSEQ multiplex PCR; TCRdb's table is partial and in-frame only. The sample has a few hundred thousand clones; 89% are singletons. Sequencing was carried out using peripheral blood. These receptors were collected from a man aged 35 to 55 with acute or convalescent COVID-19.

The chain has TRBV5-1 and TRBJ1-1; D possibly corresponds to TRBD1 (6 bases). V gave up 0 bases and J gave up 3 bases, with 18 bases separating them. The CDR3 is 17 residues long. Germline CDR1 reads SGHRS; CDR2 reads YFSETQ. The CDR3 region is CASSLAFGRGEDTEAFF. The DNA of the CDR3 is TGCGCCAGCAGCTTGGCCTTCGGCAGGGGTGAGGACACTGAAGCTTTCTTT. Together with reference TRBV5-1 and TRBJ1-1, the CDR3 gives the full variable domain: KAGVTQTPRYLIKTRGQQVTLSCSPISGHRSVSWYQQTPGQGLQFLFEYFSETQRNKGNFPGRFSGRQFSNSRSEMNVSTLELGDSALYLCASSLAFGRGEDTEAFFGQGTRLTVV.

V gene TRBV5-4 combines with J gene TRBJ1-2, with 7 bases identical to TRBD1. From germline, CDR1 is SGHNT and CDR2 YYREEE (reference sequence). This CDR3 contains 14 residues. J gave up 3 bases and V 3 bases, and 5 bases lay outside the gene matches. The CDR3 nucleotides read TGTGCCAGCAGCTCGTGGCAGGGGGACTATGGCTACACCTTC. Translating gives CASSSWQGDYGYTF.

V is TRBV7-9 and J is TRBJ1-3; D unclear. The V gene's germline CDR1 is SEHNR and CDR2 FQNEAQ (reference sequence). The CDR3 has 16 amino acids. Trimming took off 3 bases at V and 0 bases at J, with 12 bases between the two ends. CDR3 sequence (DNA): TGTGCCAGCAGCTTCGGTCACGGGAACTCTGGAAACACCATATATTTT. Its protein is CASSFGHGNSGNTIYF.

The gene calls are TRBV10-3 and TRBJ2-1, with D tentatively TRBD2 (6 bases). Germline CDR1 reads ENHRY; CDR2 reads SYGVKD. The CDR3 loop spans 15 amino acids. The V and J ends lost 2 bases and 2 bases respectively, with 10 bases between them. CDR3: CAISEGIAAYNEQFF. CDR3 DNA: TGTGCCATCAGTGAGGGAATAGCGGCCTACAATGAGCAGTTCTTC.

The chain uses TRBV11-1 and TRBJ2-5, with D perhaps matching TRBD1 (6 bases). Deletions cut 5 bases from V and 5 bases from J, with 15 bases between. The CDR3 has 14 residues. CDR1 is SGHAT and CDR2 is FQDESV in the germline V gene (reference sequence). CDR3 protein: CASSPGALGETQYF. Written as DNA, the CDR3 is TGTGCCAGCAGCCCAGGGGCCTTAGGGGAGACCCAGTACTTC.

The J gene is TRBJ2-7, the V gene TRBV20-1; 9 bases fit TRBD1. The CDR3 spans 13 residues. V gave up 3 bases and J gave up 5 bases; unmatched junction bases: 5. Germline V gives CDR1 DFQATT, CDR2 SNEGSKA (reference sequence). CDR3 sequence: CSASGDREDEQYF. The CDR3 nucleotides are TGCAGTGCTAGTGGGGACAGGGAGGACGAGCAGTACTTC.

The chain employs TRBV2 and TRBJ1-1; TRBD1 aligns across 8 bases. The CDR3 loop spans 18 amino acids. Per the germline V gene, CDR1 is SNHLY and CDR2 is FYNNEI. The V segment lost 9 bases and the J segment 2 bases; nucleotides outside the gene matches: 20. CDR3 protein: CARKIRRTGILGNTEAFF. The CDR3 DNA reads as TGTGCCAGAAAGATCAGGCGGACAGGGATCCTTGGTAACACTGAAGCTTTCTTT.

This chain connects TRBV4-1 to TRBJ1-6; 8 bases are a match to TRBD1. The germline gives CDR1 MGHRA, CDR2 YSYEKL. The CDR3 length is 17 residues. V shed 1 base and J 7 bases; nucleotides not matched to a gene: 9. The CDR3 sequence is CASSQAPGGKVNSPLHF. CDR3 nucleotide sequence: TGCGCCAGCAGCCAAGCCCCAGGGGGCAAAGTAAATTCACCCCTCCACTTT.

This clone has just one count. The CDR3 bases are TGTGCCAGCAGCCGTATCCTAGGACTCTTCTACGAGCAGTACTTC. Its protein product is CASSRILGLFYEQYF. The genes are TRBV5-6 and TRBJ2-7; TRBD2 is a possible D gene (5 bases). With 4 bases removed from V and 3 bases from J, the gap between germline ends came to 17 bases. The CDR3 is made up of 15 amino acids. CDR1 and CDR2 (germline): SGHDT, YYEEEE.

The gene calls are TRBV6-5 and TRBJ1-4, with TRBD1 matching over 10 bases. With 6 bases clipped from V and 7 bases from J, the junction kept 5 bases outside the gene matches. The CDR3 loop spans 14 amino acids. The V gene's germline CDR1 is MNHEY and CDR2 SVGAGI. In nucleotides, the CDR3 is TGTGCCAGCAGCCAGACAGGGGGCCGTGAAAAACTGTTTTTT. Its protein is CASSQTGGREKLFF.

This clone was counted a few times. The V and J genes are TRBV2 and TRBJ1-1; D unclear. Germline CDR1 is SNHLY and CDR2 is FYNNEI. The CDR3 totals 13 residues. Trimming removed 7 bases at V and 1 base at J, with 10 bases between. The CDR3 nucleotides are TGTGCCAGCACCATACGGGAGAACACTGAAGCTTTCTTT. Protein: CASTIRENTEAFF. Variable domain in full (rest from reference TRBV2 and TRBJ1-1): EPEVTQTPSHQVTQMGQEVILRCVPISNHLYFYWYRQILGQKVEFLVSFYNNEISEKSEIFDDQFSVERPDGSNFTLKIRSTKLEDSAMYFCASTIRENTEAFFGQGTRLTVV.

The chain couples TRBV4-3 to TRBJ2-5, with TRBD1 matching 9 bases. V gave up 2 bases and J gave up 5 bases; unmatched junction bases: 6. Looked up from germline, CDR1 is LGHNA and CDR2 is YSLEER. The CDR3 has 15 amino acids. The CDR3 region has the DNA TGCGCCAGCAGCCAATGGGACAGGGCTGGGGAGACCCAGTACTTC. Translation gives CASSQWDRAGETQYF.

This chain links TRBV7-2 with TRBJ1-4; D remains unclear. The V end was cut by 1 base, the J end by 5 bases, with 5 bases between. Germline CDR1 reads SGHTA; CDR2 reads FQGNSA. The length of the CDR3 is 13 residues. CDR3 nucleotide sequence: TGTGCCAGCAGCTTAGGAGGGAATGAAAAACTGTTTTTT. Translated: CASSLGGNEKLFF.

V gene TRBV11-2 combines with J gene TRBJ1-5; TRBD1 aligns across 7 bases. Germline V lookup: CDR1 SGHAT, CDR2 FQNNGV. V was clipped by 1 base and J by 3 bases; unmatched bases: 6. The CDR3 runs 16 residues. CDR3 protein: CASSLGPGQYNQPQHF. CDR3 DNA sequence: TGTGCCAGCAGCTTAGGCCCGGGACAGTACAATCAGCCCCAGCATTTT.

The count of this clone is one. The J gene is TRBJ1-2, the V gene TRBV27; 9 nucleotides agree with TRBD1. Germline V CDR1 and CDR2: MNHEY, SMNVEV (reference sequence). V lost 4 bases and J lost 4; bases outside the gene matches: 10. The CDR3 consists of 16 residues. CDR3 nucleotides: TGTGCCAGCAGTTCTAAACCGACAGGGGGTGTCTATGGCTACACCTTC. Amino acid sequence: CASSSKPTGGVYGYTF.

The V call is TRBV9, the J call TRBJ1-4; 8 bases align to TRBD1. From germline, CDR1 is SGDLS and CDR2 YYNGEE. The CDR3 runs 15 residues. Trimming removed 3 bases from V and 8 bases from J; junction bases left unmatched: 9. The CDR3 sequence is CASSDLQGAGEKLFF. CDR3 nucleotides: TGTGCCAGCAGCGACTTGCAGGGGGCTGGCGAAAAACTGTTTTTT.

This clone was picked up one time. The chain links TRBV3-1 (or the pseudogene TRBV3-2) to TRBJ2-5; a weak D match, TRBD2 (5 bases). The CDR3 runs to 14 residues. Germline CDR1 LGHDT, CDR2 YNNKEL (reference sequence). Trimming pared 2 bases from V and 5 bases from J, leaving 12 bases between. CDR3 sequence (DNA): TGTGCCAGCAGCCAAAACGTGGGAGAGGAGACCCAGTACTTC. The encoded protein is CASSQNVGEETQYF.

The CDR3 DNA reads as TGTGCCAGTACTACAGCGGCTAGCTCTGGAAACACCATATATTTT. Its protein is CASTTAASSGNTIYF. The V call is TRBV19, the J call TRBJ1-3; no clear D gene. V was trimmed by 7 bases and J by 0 bases, leaving 13 bases between them. Looked up from germline, CDR1 is LNHDA and CDR2 is SQIVND (reference sequence). The CDR3 is 15 amino acids.

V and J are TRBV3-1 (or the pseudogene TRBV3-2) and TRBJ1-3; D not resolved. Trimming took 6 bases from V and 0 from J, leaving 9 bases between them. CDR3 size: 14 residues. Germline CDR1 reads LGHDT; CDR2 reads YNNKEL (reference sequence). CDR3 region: CASSSSDSGNTIYF. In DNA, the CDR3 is TGTGCCAGCAGTAGCTCCGACTCTGGAAACACCATATATTTT.

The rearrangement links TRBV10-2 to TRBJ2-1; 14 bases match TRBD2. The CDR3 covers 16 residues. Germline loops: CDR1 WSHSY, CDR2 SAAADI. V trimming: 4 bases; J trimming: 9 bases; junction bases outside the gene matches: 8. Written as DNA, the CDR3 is TGCGCCAGCAGTGCGAAGACTAGCGGGAGGGCGAGTGAGCAGTTCTTC. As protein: CASSAKTSGRASEQFF.

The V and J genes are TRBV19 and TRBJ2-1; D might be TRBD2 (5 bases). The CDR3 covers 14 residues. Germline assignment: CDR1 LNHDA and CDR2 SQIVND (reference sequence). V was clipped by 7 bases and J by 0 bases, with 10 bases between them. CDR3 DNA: TGTGCCAGTACGGAAGGGAGCTCCTACAATGAGCAGTTCTTC. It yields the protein CASTEGSSYNEQFF.

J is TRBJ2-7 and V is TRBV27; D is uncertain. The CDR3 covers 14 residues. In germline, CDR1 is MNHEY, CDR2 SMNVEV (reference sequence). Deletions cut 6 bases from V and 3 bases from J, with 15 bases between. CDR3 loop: CASSPRFQSYEQYF. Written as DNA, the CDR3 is TGTGCCAGCAGCCCCCGGTTCCAAAGCTACGAGCAGTACTTC.

CDR3 DNA: TGCAGCGCTGACGGAAAAGCTAGCGGGAGAATTAAAGATACGCAGTATTTT. Translating gives CSADGKASGRIKDTQYF. The V and J genes are TRBV29-1 and TRBJ2-3; the match to TRBD2 covers 10 bases. Trimming cost V 7 bases and J 5 bases; bases outside gene matches: 18. This CDR3 has 17 amino acids. Per the germline V gene, CDR1 is SQVTM and CDR2 is ANQGSEA.

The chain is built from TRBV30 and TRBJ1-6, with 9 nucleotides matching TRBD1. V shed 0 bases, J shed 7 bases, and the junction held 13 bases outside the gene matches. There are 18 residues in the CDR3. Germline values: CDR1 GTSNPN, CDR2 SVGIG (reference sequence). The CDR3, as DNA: TGTGCCTGGAGTGTCTCTCTACCGGGACAGGGAGGCAATTCACCCCTCCACTTT. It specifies CAWSVSLPGQGGNSPLHF.

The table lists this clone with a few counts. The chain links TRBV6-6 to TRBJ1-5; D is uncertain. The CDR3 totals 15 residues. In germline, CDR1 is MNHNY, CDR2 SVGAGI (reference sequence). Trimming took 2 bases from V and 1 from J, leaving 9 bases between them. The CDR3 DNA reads TGTGCCAGCAGTTACGAGGGTAGAAGCAATCAGCCCCAGCATTTT. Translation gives CASSYEGRSNQPQHF.

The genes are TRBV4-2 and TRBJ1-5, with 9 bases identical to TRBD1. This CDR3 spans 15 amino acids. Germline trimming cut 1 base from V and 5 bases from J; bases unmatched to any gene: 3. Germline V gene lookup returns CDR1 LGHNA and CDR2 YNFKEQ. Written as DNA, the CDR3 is TGTGCCAGCAGCCAAGGGGACAGGGTCGATCAGCCCCAGCATTTT. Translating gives CASSQGDRVDQPQHF.

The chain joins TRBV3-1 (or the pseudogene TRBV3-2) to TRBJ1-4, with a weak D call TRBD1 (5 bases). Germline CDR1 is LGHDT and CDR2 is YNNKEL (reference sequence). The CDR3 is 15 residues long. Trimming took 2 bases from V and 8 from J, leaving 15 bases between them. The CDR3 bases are TGTGCCAGCAGCCAATGGGTAGGGGTAGGCGAAAAACTGTTTTTT. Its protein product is CASSQWVGVGEKLFF.

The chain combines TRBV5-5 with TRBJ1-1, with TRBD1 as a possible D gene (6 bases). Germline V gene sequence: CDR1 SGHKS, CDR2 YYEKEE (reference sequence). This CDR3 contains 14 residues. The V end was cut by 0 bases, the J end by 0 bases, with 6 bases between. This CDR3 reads CASSLGTVNTEAFF. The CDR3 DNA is TGTGCCAGCAGCTTGGGGACAGTGAACACTGAAGCTTTCTTT. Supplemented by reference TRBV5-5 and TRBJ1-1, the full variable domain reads DAGVTQSPTHLIKTRGQQVTLRCSPISGHKSVSWYQQVLGQGPQFIFQYYEKEERGRGNFPDRFSARQFPNYSSELNVNALLLGDSALYLCASSLGTVNTEAFFGQGTRLTVV.